These 16 T cell receptor beta chains share one sample of origin, sequenced in a study of blood T cell repertoires in COVID-19 (dated by TCRdb to 2018 to 2020). Library preparation was by the immunoSEQ multiplex PCR assay. Drawn from immuneACCESS, this table holds only the in-frame rearrangements with V and J called that TCRdb kept. Clones are partly lost; checked studies trace under half to an unresolved V gene and leave the rest unexplained. This sample is represented by roughly 60,000 clones; roughly nine tenths of them were singletons. Of the sample, about a tenth is held by the ten largest clones. The sequenced sample was peripheral blood. These receptor sequences come from a human donor with acute or convalescent COVID-19. The donor label of this sample is uncertain.

The chain recombines TRBV9 with TRBJ1-4; 11 positions match TRBD1. CDR1 is SGDLS, CDR2 YYNGEE, per germline. The CDR3 is 15 amino acids. After removal of 6 bases from V and 5 bases from J, the junction contained 6 bases not matched to a gene. The CDR3 DNA reads as TGTGCCAGCACCAAAGGGACAGGGGGGAATGAAAAACTGTTTTTT. It yields the protein CASTKGTGGNEKLFF.

This clone came up many times. The chain uses TRBV29-1 and TRBJ1-3; D is unresolved. Germline CDR1 is SQVTM and CDR2 is ANQGSEA. V lost 7 bases and J lost 0, with 19 bases in between. CDR3 length equals 16 residues. CDR3 in amino acids: CSAVEGSSLSGNTIYF. The DNA of the CDR3 is TGCAGCGCTGTGGAGGGCAGCAGCCTCTCTGGAAACACCATATATTTT.

V and J are TRBV5-6 and TRBJ2-5; D gene ambiguous. The CDR3 sequence is 11 residues long. The germline CDR1 and CDR2 sequences are SGHDT and YYEEEE. The germline V and J ends were trimmed by 7 bases and 5 bases, with 9 bases remaining between them. CDR3 loop: CASQEAETQYF. CDR3 sequence (DNA): TGTGCCAGCCAAGAGGCCGAGACCCAGTACTTC.

The chain has TRBV28 and TRBJ1-2, with 7 bases identical to TRBD1. Losses at the gene ends were 7 bases for V and 3 bases for J; bases not matched to a gene: 8. Germline V gives CDR1 MDHEN, CDR2 SYDVKM. The CDR3 is 14 amino acids. The CDR3 sequence: CASTMGQSHYGYTF. The CDR3 DNA reads TGTGCCAGCACGATGGGACAGAGCCACTATGGCTACACCTTC.

V is TRBV11-2 and J is TRBJ1-2; 8 bases map to TRBD1. With 2 bases clipped from V and 6 bases from J, the junction kept 8 bases outside the gene matches. CDR3 size: 15 residues. In germline, CDR1 is SGHAT, CDR2 FQNNGV. This CDR3 reads CASSLFQGARNGYTF. The CDR3 region has the DNA TGTGCCAGCAGCTTATTCCAGGGGGCGCGTAATGGCTACACCTTC.

This chain joins TRBV11-2 and TRBJ2-5; D is unresolved. V was cut by 3 bases and J by 5 bases, with 4 bases left in between. Germline V lookup: CDR1 SGHAT, CDR2 FQNNGV. There are 11 residues in the CDR3. CDR3 sequence: CASSLSETQYF. CDR3 coding DNA: TGTGCCAGCAGCTTGTCGGAGACCCAGTACTTC.

This chain links TRBV24-1 with TRBJ2-2; 8 nucleotides align to TRBD2. The CDR3 is 15 amino acids. Germline trimming cut 0 bases from V and 5 bases from J; bases unmatched to any gene: 1. Germline V CDR1 and CDR2: KGHDR, SFDVKD. The DNA for the CDR3 is TGTGCCACCAGTGATTTGCAGCGGGAGACCGGGGAGCTGTTTTTT. It translates to CATSDLQRETGELFF.

This clone has only one observation. The chain employs TRBV12-3 or TRBV12-4 and TRBJ1-6, with 7 bases matching TRBD1. V dropped 4 bases and J dropped 8; count of bases not matched to a gene: 2. The CDR3 extends over 13 amino acids. Here the CDR3 DNA reads TGTGCCAGCAGTTGGGACAGCCATTCACCCCTCCACTTT. It codes for CASSWDSHSPLHF.

In the case of this clone: A read error may account for a junction end that differs from germline. This sequence joins TRBV7-7 and TRBJ2-2; D gene unclear. The CDR3 consists of 13 residues. Germline loops: CDR1 SSHAT, CDR2 FNYEAQ (reference sequence). The CDR3 region is CASRLANTGELFF. CDR3 DNA sequence: TGTGCTAGCAGGCTAGCGAACACCGGGGAGCTGTTTTTT.

The CDR3: CASSPTSGIRAGELFF. The CDR3 DNA is TGTGCCAGCAGCCCTACTAGCGGGATACGGGCCGGGGAGCTGTTTTTT. J is TRBJ2-2 and V is TRBV4-2; 10 bases fit TRBD2. The CDR3 has 16 amino acids. V trimming: 4 bases; J trimming: 6 bases; junction bases outside the gene matches: 8. The germline gives CDR1 LGHNA, CDR2 YNFKEQ.

The rearrangement uses TRBV6-5 and TRBJ2-7, with TRBD2 matching 7 bases. This CDR3 region has 14 residues. Germline lookup yields CDR1 MNHEY and CDR2 SVGAGI. Trimming cost V 6 bases and J 2 bases; bases outside gene matches: 7. CDR3 in amino acids: CASRQAGRTYEQYV. CDR3 DNA: TGTGCCAGCAGGCAAGCGGGACGAACCTACGAGCAGTACGTC.

The rearrangement uses TRBV5-1 and TRBJ2-3; a weak D match, TRBD2 (5 bases). With 4 bases removed from V and 1 base from J, the gap between germline ends came to 10 bases. The germline CDR1 and CDR2 sequences are SGHRS and YFSETQ. The CDR3 has 14 residues. CDR3 DNA sequence: TGCGCCAGCAGCCCCCGGGAAGGCACAGATACGCAGTATTTT. Its translation is CASSPREGTDTQYF.

The V call is TRBV5-4, the J call TRBJ1-2, with 7 bases fitting TRBD1. The CDR3 consists of 16 residues. CDR1 is SGHNT and CDR2 is YYREEE in the germline V gene (reference sequence). V was pared by 4 bases and J by 8 bases, with 17 bases of the junction left unmatched. The CDR3 nucleotides read TGTGCCAGCAGCGCCGGGGCCAGGACCATAGGGGGCGGCTACACCTTC. This sequence encodes CASSAGARTIGGGYTF.

This clone appeared a single time. The CDR3: CASRSVRFGELFF. DNA for the CDR3: TGTGCCAGCCGGTCAGTGAGGTTCGGGGAGCTGTTTTTT. The J gene is TRBJ2-2, the V gene TRBV6-5, with D unclear. The V gene lost 8 bases and the J gene lost 7 bases, with 14 bases spanning the gap. The CDR3 is 13 amino acids. The germline V gene encodes CDR1 MNHEY and CDR2 SVGAGI.

The rearrangement uses TRBV10-3 and TRBJ2-7; 7 nucleotides align to TRBD2. J gave up 4 bases and V 9 bases, and 15 bases lay outside the gene matches. In germline, CDR1 is ENHRY, CDR2 SYGVKD. CDR3 size: 15 residues. The CDR3 loop reads CAITAGRGDFYEQYF. In nucleotides, the CDR3 is TGTGCCATTACTGCCGGACGGGGGGACTTTTACGAGCAGTACTTC.

The chain combines TRBV7-3 with TRBJ2-3; D is undetermined. Trimming cost V 5 bases and J 6 bases, with 6 bases left between them. Germline CDR1 reads SGHTA; CDR2 reads FQGTGA. The CDR3 contains 11 residues. CDR3 DNA: TGTGCCAGCAGCGTTTCTGATACGCAGTATTTT. It codes for CASSVSDTQYF.